The TCR beta chain described here comes from a study of cytomegalovirus exposure and HLA in healthy donors. Findings and limits, study-wide: The authors enumerated around 150 TCR beta chains as linked to cytomegalovirus.

Note on this clone: The antigen is undetermined.

In the PCR, 60 Vbeta and 13 Jbeta primers were used. Clones were read by immunoSEQ multiplex PCR, and TCRdb kept only the in-frame ones, dropping some. The specimen's table records tens of thousands of clones. CDR1 is SGHRS and CDR2 is YFSETQ in the germline V gene. Between the trimmed V and J ends, which lost 4 bases and 8 bases, there was a span of 15 bases. The CDR3 sequence is 13 residues long. The TCR sequence derives from a boy younger than 18 in good health and CMV-seronegative. The chain has TRBV5-1 and TRBJ1-1, with D possibly being TRBD1 (5 bases). Material for sequencing was PBMCs. CDR3 DNA sequence: TGCGCCAGCAGCATACCGGGGAGGGGCGAAGCTTTCTTT. Residues: CASSIPGRGEAFF.